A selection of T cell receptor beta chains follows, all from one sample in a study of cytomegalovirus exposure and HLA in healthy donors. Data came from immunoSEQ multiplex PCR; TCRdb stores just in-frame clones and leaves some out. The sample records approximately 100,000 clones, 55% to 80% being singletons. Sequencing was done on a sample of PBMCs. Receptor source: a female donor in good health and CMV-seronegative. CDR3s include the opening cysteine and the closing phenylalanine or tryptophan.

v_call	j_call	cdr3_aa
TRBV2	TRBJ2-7	CASSEAAVTYEQYF
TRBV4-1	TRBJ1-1	CASSQAPGPPYLEAFF
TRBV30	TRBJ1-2	CALEIRGYGYTF
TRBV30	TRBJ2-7	CAWSVLFGGTTKTRSYEQYF
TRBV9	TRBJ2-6	CASSFTGTSGSRGGANVLTF
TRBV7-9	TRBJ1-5	CASSLSTGNQPQHF
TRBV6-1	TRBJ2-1	CASNPTYNEQFF
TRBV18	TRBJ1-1	CASSTGTLSEAFF
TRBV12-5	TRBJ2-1	CASSPTLREQFF
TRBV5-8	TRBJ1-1	CASSLTGNTEAFF
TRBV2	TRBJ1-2	CASSDLQGQRNYGYTF
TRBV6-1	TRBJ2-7	CASSEAPRKVREQYF
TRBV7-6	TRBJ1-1	CASSLDGLEAFF
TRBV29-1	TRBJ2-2	CSVEGAGSGELFF
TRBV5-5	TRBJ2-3	CASSFYHEGVGTDTQYF
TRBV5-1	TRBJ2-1	CASSLERGYNEQFF
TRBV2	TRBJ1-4	CASSERPMDAQEKLFF
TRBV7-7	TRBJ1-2	CASSLGPGGRLYGYTF
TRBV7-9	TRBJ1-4	CASSPHRASNEKLFF
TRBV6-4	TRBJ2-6	CASSPGQGFSGANVLTF
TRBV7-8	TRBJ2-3	CASSPNLSTDTQYF
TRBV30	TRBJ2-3	CAWSGGSGGPDTQYF
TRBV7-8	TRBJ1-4	CASSSARVSGTSGEKLFF
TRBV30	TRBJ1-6	CAWTVRGSPLHF
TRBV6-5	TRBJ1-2	CASSSHRVPNYGYTF
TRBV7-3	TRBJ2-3	CASSLLSGTDTQYF
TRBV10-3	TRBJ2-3	CAMGGTSGSVDTQYF
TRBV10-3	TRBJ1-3	CAISSGQDSGNTIYF
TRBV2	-	CASSEGTGFIYEQYF
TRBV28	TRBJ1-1	CASSYRRANTEAFF
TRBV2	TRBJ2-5	CASSYRTGGETQYF
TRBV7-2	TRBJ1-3	CASSLGTEGNTIYF
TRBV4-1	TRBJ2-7	CASSRLSGGIYEQYF
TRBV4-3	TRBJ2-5	CASSQDRGIETQYF
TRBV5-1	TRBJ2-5	CASSFSESQYF
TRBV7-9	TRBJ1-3	CASSFPGFGNTIYF
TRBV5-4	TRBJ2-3	CAGRRGYTDTQYF
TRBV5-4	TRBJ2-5	CASSPGTGAALMTQYF
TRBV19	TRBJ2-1	CASTFSGRAGYNEQFF
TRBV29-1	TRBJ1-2	CSVGQGGYGYTF
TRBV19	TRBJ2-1	CASSIIATYNEQFF
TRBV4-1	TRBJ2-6	CASSQDSRATGANVLTF
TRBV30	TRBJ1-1	CAWSAQGGTSAFF
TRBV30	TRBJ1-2	CACCTPDSLYGYTF
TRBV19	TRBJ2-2	CASSFSGGNTGELFF
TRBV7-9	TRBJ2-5	CASSTQTSTGSRETQYF
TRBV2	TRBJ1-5	CASRLGTGVYQPQHF
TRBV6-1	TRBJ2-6	CASSAAFGGISGANVLTF
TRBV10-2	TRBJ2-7	CASVKNTGQHEQYF
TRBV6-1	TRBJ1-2	CASSEWQNYGYTF
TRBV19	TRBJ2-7	CASSIGTGISYEQYF
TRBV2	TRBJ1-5	CASKKGVDQPQHF
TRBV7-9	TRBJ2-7	CASSLAASGGYEQYF
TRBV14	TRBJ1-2	CASSQRRSEGSWGYTF
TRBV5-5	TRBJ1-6	CASSLDRPNSPLHF
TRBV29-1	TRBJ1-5	CSVGGGLREPQHF
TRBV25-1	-	CASSEIPGGYEQYF
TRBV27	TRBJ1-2	CASSSNGRDRGHGYTF
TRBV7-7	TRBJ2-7	CASSPLGTGGREQYF